The T cell receptor (beta chain) described here comes from a study of T cell responses to AZD1222 COVID-19 vaccine (dated by TCRdb to 2020 to 2023). As for the study more broadly: AZD1222 recipients given second doses at about 4 weeks or at about 12 weeks were pooled, since spike-specific TCR depth and breadth were not found to differ between the two schedules. A total of approximately 240 trial participants underwent TCR sequencing, of whom some 200 had received two doses of AZD1222 and around 26 had received two doses of the MenACWY control vaccine. Trial participants were enrolled by age into 18-55, 56-69 and 70-plus year subgroups, with roughly 150, 30 and 60 TCR-sequenced participants respectively. On the study overall, not on this receptor specifically: Because no day 14 peak-response samples were available, the repertoires could be characterized only after the peak T cell response. The whole spike protein was spanned by vaccine-associated CD4 TCRs, and dominant responses were seen in regions 160-218 and 743-854. Spike-specific TCR breadth and depth rose significantly after two AZD1222 doses compared with day 0 and with MenACWY recipients. Most participants were white British and females outnumbered males, and the authors suggested that clonal diversity may have been underestimated. The 56-69-year group was small, and its depth increase did not reach significance, likely because of low power. Conclusions about previously exposed vaccinees are limited because only five to seven AZD1222 recipients were SARS-CoV-2 seropositive at baseline. Reportedly, almost half of the unique spike-specific TCRs recognized epitopes lying outside the regions that are mutated in the B.1.351 and B.1.1.7 variants.

The CDR3 regions of human TCRbeta chains were analyzed by immunosequencing. As for how the authors treated the data: TCRs in the repertoires were matched against a reference library of SARS-CoV-2-specific TCRs that had been generated with the MIRA antigen-specificity platform. Breadth was defined as the fraction of unique TCRs that were SARS-CoV-2-associated. Depth was defined as the fraction of total T cells that were SARS-CoV-2-associated. Using the MIRA data, each spike-specific TCR was mapped to the spike region that the TCR reacts to and placed in a CD4 or CD8 class. Log10-transformed breadth and depth values were compared by one-way ANOVA with Sidak's multiple comparisons tests. TCRdb obtained this table from immuneACCESS and retained in-frame rearrangements with V and J assigned. These tables miss some clones; where compared with another copy, unresolved V genes account for less than half of the shortfall, and the remainder is unexplained. V and J calls and clone size are those listed in that table; D and trimming were worked out from the DNA. This sample is represented by around 76,000 clones; 84% of them were singletons. Clones ranked in the top ten supply around 9.8% of the sample.

A remark on this clone: No cognate antigen has been identified for it. Per-base quality was not reported, and no clone a single base away is much larger than it.

Reading the germline V gene (reference sequence) gives CDR1 GTSNPN and CDR2 SVGIG. The cysteine opens and the phenylalanine closes a CDR3 of 14 amino acids. CDR3 DNA only is kept here, 42 bases in frame from base 1. Trimming takes 2 bases from V and 0 bases from J, and the germline ends sit 8 bases apart. What this sample's time point label stands for: baseline before first vaccination. Vaccinee samples came from UK trials COV001 and COV002, including a single-blind randomized controlled phase 2/3 trial of AZD1222 (ChAdOx1 nCoV-19) in healthy adults. For TCRbeta chain sequencing, PBMC samples from trial participants were taken at day 0 and at day 28 after the second dose.

The receptor was isolated from an adult in good health. The chain uses TRBV30 and TRBJ2-1; no confident D gene assignment can be made. The source material was peripheral blood, sampled on day 0 of AZD1222 vaccination. CDR3 protein: CAWSTSSSYNEQFF. The nucleotides read TGTGCCTGGAGTACCTCCAGCTCCTACAATGAGCAGTTCTTC.